Below are 7 T cell receptor beta chains sequenced from a single sample in a study of T cell responses to AZD1222 COVID-19 vaccine. Sequencing was performed with immunoSEQ multiplex PCR; in TCRdb, only in-frame clones are kept and a portion is missing. The profile shows about 150,000 clones, over 85% of them singletons. Sequencing was performed on peripheral blood, taken 28 days after the second AZD1222 dose. All receptors derive from an adult who received the AZD1222 COVID-19 vaccine.

The chain combines TRBV5-6 with TRBJ2-7; a possible D gene is TRBD1 (6 bases). The germline V and J ends were trimmed by 5 bases and 1 base, with 16 bases remaining between them. The CDR3 extends over 15 amino acids. Germline loops: CDR1 SGHDT, CDR2 YYEEEE. CDR3 loop: CASSLTGSKSYEQYF. Here the CDR3 DNA reads TGTGCCAGCAGTCTTACAGGGAGTAAGTCCTACGAGCAGTACTTC.

V gene TRBV27 combines with J gene TRBJ1-2; TRBD1 might be the D (5 bases). CDR1 and CDR2 (germline): MNHEY, SMNVEV (reference sequence). The CDR3 loop spans 16 amino acids. Between the trimmed V and J ends, which lost 3 bases and 4 bases, there was a span of 18 bases. The CDR3 loop is CASSFSTRVQGYGYTF. In nucleotides, the CDR3 is TGTGCCAGCAGTTTCTCCACTAGAGTGCAGGGCTATGGCTACACCTTC.

V gene TRBV11-3 combines with J gene TRBJ1-1, with TRBD1 matching over 9 bases. The CDR3 length is 15 residues. After removal of 6 bases from V and 0 bases from J, the junction contained 5 bases not matched to a gene. Looked up from germline, CDR1 is SGHNT and CDR2 is YENEEA. CDR3 in DNA: TGTGCCAGCAGTCCAGGGACAGGGATGAACACTGAAGCTTTCTTT. It translates to CASSPGTGMNTEAFF.

V gene TRBV4-3 combines with J gene TRBJ2-3; 8 nucleotides match TRBD2. The CDR3 loop spans 16 amino acids. Germline lookup yields CDR1 LGHNA and CDR2 YSLEER. Trimming at V came to 4 bases and at J to 1 base, leaving 7 bases not matched to a gene. As DNA, the CDR3 is TGCGCCAGCAGCCCAGGGGCGGGAGGACGCACAGATACGCAGTATTTT. It codes for CASSPGAGGRTDTQYF.

The chain recombines TRBV7-3 with TRBJ1-5, with D unresolved. Per the germline V gene, CDR1 is SGHTA and CDR2 is FQGTGA. The CDR3 sequence is 14 residues long. V lost 5 bases and J lost 11, with 19 bases in between. Here the CDR3 reads CASSPNLYLVAQHF. In nucleotides, the CDR3 is TGTGCCAGCAGCCCAAATTTATATCTCGTGGCCCAGCATTTT.

The chain couples TRBV10-3 to TRBJ1-1; 11 bases are a match to TRBD1. This CDR3 has 16 residues. Germline V gene sequence: CDR1 ENHRY, CDR2 SYGVKD. J lost 0 bases, V lost 4 bases, and 4 bases had no gene match. The DNA for the CDR3 is TGTGCCATCAGTGGGACAGGGGGCATCATGAACACTGAAGCTTTCTTT. Its protein is CAISGTGGIMNTEAFF.

The genes are TRBV20-1 and TRBJ1-1; TRBD1 might be the D (5 bases). The CDR3 is 13 amino acids. V lost 3 bases, J lost 5 bases, and 13 bases lay in between. The V gene's germline CDR1 is DFQATT and CDR2 SNEGSKA (reference sequence). CDR3 amino acids: CSASRQGGTEAFF. CDR3 coding DNA: TGCAGTGCTAGTCGCCAGGGTGGTACTGAAGCTTTCTTT.